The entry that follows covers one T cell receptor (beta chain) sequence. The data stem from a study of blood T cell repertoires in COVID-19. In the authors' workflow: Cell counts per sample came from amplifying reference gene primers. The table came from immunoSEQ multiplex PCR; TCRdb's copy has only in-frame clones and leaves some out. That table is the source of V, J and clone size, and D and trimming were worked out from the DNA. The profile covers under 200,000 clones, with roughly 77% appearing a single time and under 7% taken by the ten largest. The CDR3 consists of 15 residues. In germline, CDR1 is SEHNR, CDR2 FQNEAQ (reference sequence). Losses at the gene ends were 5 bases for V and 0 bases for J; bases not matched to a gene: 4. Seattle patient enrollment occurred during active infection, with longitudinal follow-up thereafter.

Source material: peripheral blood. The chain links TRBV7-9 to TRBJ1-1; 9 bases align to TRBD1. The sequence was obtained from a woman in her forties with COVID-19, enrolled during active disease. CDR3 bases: TGTGCCAGCAGCGTGGGACAGGGTTTGAACACTGAAGCTTTCTTT. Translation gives CASSVGQGLNTEAFF.